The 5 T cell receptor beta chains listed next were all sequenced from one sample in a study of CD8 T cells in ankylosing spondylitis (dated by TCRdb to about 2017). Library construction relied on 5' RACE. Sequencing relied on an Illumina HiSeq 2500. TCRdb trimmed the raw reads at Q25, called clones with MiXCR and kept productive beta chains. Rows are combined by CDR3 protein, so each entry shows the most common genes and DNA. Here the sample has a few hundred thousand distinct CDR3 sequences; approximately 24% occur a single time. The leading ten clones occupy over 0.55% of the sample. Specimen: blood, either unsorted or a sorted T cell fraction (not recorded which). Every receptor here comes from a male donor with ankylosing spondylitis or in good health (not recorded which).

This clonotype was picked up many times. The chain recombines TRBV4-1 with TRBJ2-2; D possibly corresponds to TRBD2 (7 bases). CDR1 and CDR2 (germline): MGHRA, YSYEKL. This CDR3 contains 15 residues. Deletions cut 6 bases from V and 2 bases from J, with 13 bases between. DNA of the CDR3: TGCGCCAGCAGAAGGGGAGGGGGTAACACCGGGGAGCTGTTTTTT. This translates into CASRRGGGNTGELFF.

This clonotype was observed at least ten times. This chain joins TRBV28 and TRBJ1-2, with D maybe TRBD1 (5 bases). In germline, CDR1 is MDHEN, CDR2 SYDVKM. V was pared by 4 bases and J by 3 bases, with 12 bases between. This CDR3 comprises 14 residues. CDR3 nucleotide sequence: TGTGCCAGCAGTTCCTTGCCAGGGTACTATGGCTACACCTTC. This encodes CASSSLPGYYGYTF.

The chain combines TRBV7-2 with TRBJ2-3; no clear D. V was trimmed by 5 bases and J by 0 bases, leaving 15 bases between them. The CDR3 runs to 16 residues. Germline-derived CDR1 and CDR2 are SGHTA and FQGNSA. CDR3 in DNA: TGTGCCAGCAGCACTATAGGTGGCTTTAGCACAGATACGCAGTATTTT. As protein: CASSTIGGFSTDTQYF.

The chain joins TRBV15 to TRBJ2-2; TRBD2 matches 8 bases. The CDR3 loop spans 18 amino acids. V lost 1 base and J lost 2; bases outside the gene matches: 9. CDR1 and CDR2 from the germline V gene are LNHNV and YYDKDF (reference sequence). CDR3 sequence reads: CATSRVRGALGNTGELFF. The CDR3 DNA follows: TGTGCCACCAGCAGAGTGCGGGGGGCATTGGGTAACACCGGGGAGCTGTTTTTT.

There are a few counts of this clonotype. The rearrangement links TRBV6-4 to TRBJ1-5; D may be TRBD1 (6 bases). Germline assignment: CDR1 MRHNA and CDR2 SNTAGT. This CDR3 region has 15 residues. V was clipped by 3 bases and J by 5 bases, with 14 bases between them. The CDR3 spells CASSEPRGIYQPQHF. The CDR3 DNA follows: TGTGCCAGCAGTGAACCCAGGGGAATATATCAGCCCCAGCATTTT.